The present T cell receptor beta chain was sequenced within a study of beta chain features in type 1 diabetes. Study information: The patients were much like the healthy donors in age, gender and cell yields.

On this clone: Its matching antigen is unknown.

The ends lost 4 bases at V and 5 bases at J; junction bases unmatched: 17. The germline V gene has CDR1 LGHNA and CDR2 YNFKEQ. The CDR3 has 18 amino acids. cDNA synthesis used the whole RNA isolate, giving expressed TCRB sequences. Sequencing used immunoSEQ multiplex PCR; TCRdb keeps in-frame clones, though not all of them. The repertoire holds about 230,000 clones, with 16% as singletons. Study conclusions and caveats: When Type 1 diabetes patients were examined, their TCRB CDR3s proved moderately but significantly shorter in all four CD4+ subsets.

The TCR comes from a man in his thirties or forties with type 1 diabetes. Input material: naive CD4+ T cells from blood. The chain uses TRBV4-2 and TRBJ2-5; 9 bases map to TRBD1. CDR3 DNA: TGTGCCAGCAGCCTGGGACAGGGTAGGGCCCCCGGGGTTGAGACCCAGTACTTC. It codes for CASSLGQGRAPGVETQYF.